The 21 T cell receptor beta chains below come from one sample, sequenced in a study of identical twins. TCRdb used MiXCR to reprocess the 5' RACE reads, holding one entry per CDR3 protein. In the table there are 200,000 to 250,000 distinct CDR3 sequences, approximately 8% of which are singletons. This sample was shared with a second study, whose subject was yellow fever vaccine responses in identical twins.

Sequencing was done on a sample of CD8+ T cells sorted from blood. The origin of the receptors is a young woman in good health.

In its sample, this clonotype was seen many times. CDR3 residues: CASSASGYGYTF. The CDR3, as DNA: TGTGCCAGCAGTGCGTCGGGCTATGGCTACACCTTC. This sequence joins TRBV2 and TRBJ1-2, with D uncertain. Trimming removed 4 bases from V and 4 bases from J, with 7 bases in between. The CDR3 covers 12 residues. Germline V gives CDR1 SNHLY, CDR2 FYNNEI.

This clonotype was recorded a few times. The J gene is TRBJ2-7, the V gene TRBV5-1, with 8 bases that match TRBD2. The CDR3 extends over 15 amino acids. Germline CDR1 reads SGHRS; CDR2 reads YFSETQ. After removal of 1 base from V and 4 bases from J, the junction contained 7 bases not matched to a gene. The CDR3 sequence: CASSLSGGETYEQYF. The CDR3 DNA follows: TGCGCCAGCAGCTTGAGCGGGGGCGAGACTTACGAGCAGTACTTC. Combining the CDR3 with reference TRBV5-1 and TRBJ2-7 gives the whole variable domain KAGVTQTPRYLIKTRGQQVTLSCSPISGHRSVSWYQQTPGQGLQFLFEYFSETQRNKGNFPGRFSGRQFSNSRSEMNVSTLELGDSALYLCASSLSGGETYEQYFGPGTRLTVT.

The V gene is TRBV14, the J gene TRBJ1-2; 10 bases agree with TRBD1. V was clipped by 4 bases and J by 0 bases; unmatched bases: 17. Germline lookup yields CDR1 SGHDN and CDR2 FVKESK. CDR3 length: 20 residues. Here the CDR3 reads CASSPVTGTGANVTNYGYTF. CDR3 sequence (DNA): TGTGCCAGCAGCCCAGTAACCGGGACAGGGGCTAATGTCACTAACTATGGCTACACCTTC.

This clonotype was counted a few times. CDR3 amino acids: CASSSRAPGLAGGHQETQYF. The CDR3 DNA reads as TGTGCCAGCAGCTCTAGGGCACCGGGACTAGCGGGAGGGCATCAAGAGACCCAGTACTTC. This chain links TRBV7-8 with TRBJ2-5; 16 bases are a match to TRBD2. The CDR3 spans 20 residues. CDR1 is SGHVS, CDR2 FQNEAQ, per germline. The V segment lost 4 bases and the J segment 2 bases; nucleotides outside the gene matches: 13.

This clonotype showed up just a few times. V gene TRBV6-1 combines with J gene TRBJ2-2; the D is unclear. V dropped 0 bases and J dropped 6 bases, with 11 bases sitting between them. CDR1 and CDR2 (germline): MNHNS, SASEGT. The CDR3 has 15 residues. This chain's CDR3 is CASSEAQDGPGELFF. In DNA, the CDR3 is TGTGCCAGCAGTGAAGCGCAAGACGGTCCCGGGGAGCTGTTTTTT.

There are many counts of this clonotype. J is TRBJ2-3 and V is TRBV5-1; TRBD2 matches 8 bases. J gave up 3 bases and V 1 base, and 4 bases lay outside the gene matches. Germline V CDR1 and CDR2: SGHRS, YFSETQ. The CDR3 has 15 amino acids. CDR3 in amino acids: CASSLTGGPTDTQYF. The CDR3 region has the DNA TGCGCCAGCAGCTTGACGGGGGGGCCGACAGATACGCAGTATTTT.

This clonotype was seen at least ten times. The chain carries TRBV9 and TRBJ2-7; tentative D call: TRBD1 (6 bases). Trimming pared 4 bases from V and 0 bases from J, leaving 14 bases between. The CDR3 covers 15 residues. Germline CDR1 SGDLS, CDR2 YYNGEE. CDR3 protein: CASSPQYRASYEQYF. CDR3 nucleotide sequence: TGTGCCAGCAGCCCCCAGTACAGGGCCTCCTACGAGCAGTACTTC.

This chain connects TRBV15 to TRBJ2-5; 10 bases fit TRBD2. There are 15 residues in the CDR3. V trimming: 0 bases; J trimming: 5 bases; junction bases outside the gene matches: 3. Germline loops: CDR1 LNHNV, CDR2 YYDKDF (reference sequence). The CDR3 reads CATSRDRSGGETQYF. CDR3 coding DNA: TGTGCCACCAGCAGAGATCGTAGCGGGGGGGAGACCCAGTACTTC.

The chain uses TRBV15 and TRBJ2-7, with D perhaps TRBD1 (6 bases). Deletions cut 5 bases from V and 0 bases from J, with 14 bases between. This CDR3 region has 15 residues. CDR1 and CDR2 (germline): LNHNV, YYDKDF (reference sequence). The CDR3 reads CATSRGQSSSYEQYV. The CDR3 nucleotides are TGTGCCACCAGCCGCGGACAGAGCAGCTCCTACGAGCAGTACGTC.

The V call is TRBV28, the J call TRBJ2-1, with D possibly called TRBD1 or TRBD2 (5 bases each). V gave up 11 bases and J gave up 6 bases, with 20 bases separating them. This CDR3 has 14 residues. CDR1 and CDR2 (germline): MDHEN, SYDVKM. CDR3 amino acids: CASSPLLGVNEQFF. CDR3 DNA: TGTGCCTCCAGCCCCCTGCTGGGGGTCAATGAGCAGTTCTTC.

At least ten counts were recorded for this clonotype. The rearrangement uses TRBV7-7 and TRBJ2-5; no firm D call. V was cut by 1 base and J by 2 bases, with 11 bases left in between. This CDR3 has 15 residues. Germline-derived CDR1 and CDR2 are SSHAT and FNYEAQ (reference sequence). The CDR3 reads CASSLDPAVQETQYF. CDR3 coding DNA: TGTGCCAGCAGCTTAGATCCGGCAGTTCAAGAGACCCAGTACTTC.

This chain joins TRBV12-3 or TRBV12-4 and TRBJ2-1; no clear D. There are 17 residues in the CDR3. V gave up 6 bases and J gave up 6 bases, with 24 bases separating them. The CDR3 DNA sequence: TGTGCCAGCAGACTCCCGAAAAACAGAGTCGGTGGCAATGAGCAGTTCTTC. It specifies CASRLPKNRVGGNEQFF.

The CDR3 sequence: CASSLSPGTDTEAFF. The CDR3, as DNA: TGCGCCAGCAGCCTAAGTCCCGGGACGGACACTGAAGCTTTCTTT. The chain has TRBV5-1 and TRBJ1-1, with D tentatively TRBD1 (5 bases). Trimming shortened V by 4 bases and J by 3 bases, and 16 bases separated the two germline ends. Germline V gene sequence: CDR1 SGHRS, CDR2 YFSETQ. The CDR3 has 15 residues.

The chain has TRBV5-1 and TRBJ2-7, with D possibly TRBD1 on 6 matching bases. Germline values: CDR1 SGHRS, CDR2 YFSETQ. V was pared by 0 bases and J by 3 bases, with 10 bases between. The CDR3 loop spans 14 amino acids. The CDR3 nucleotides are TGCGCCAGCAGCTTGGCCTCGGACAGCTACGAGCAGTACGTC. Protein product: CASSLASDSYEQYV.

The sample holds a few counts of this clonotype. The V call is TRBV7-8, the J call TRBJ2-1; a weak D match, TRBD1 (6 bases). V dropped 1 base and J dropped 7 bases, with 8 bases sitting between them. Germline V gene data show CDR1 as SGHVS and CDR2 as FQNEAQ. The CDR3 has 13 residues. CDR3 DNA: TGTGCCAGCAGCTTAGGGACAGCTAATGAGCAGTTCTTC. This gives the protein CASSLGTANEQFF.

This clonotype was recorded a few times. The chain joins TRBV12-3 or TRBV12-4 to TRBJ2-4; unclear D gene. V was cut by 4 bases and J by 2 bases, with 15 bases left in between. The length of the CDR3 is 16 residues. CDR3 sequence: CASSSWAEATKNIQYF. Written as DNA, the CDR3 is TGTGCCAGCAGTTCCTGGGCCGAGGCGACCAAAAACATTCAGTACTTC.

This clonotype was picked up a small number of times. V and J are TRBV6-5 and TRBJ2-5; D may be TRBD2 (6 bases). The CDR3 extends over 15 amino acids. The germline V and J ends were trimmed by 0 bases and 6 bases, with 14 bases remaining between them. The V gene's germline CDR1 is MNHEY and CDR2 SVGAGI. Here the CDR3 reads CASSYSSPAGKTQYF. The CDR3 bases are TGTGCCAGCAGTTACTCGAGCCCAGCGGGCAAGACCCAGTACTTC.

This clonotype was counted at least ten times. The chain has TRBV28 and TRBJ2-5, with D hard to call. V was clipped by 5 bases and J by 1 base, with 14 bases between them. The CDR3 is 15 amino acids. CDR1 and CDR2 from the germline V gene are MDHEN and SYDVKM. CDR3 sequence reads: CASSPPDLLQETQYF. The DNA for the CDR3 is TGTGCCAGCAGTCCACCGGACCTGCTCCAAGAGACCCAGTACTTC. The full variable domain, its missing parts supplied by reference TRBV28 and TRBJ2-5, is DVKVTQSSRYLVKRTGEKVFLECVQDMDHENMFWYRQDPGLGLRLIYFSYDVKMKEKGDIPEGYSVSREKKERFSLILESASTNQTSMYLCASSPPDLLQETQYFGPGTRLLVL.

This clonotype was detected many times. The rearrangement links TRBV4-1 to TRBJ1-1; D not resolved. Germline V gives CDR1 MGHRA, CDR2 YSYEKL. V was shortened by 1 base and J by 5 bases, with 2 bases between the two germline ends. The CDR3 runs 11 residues. This CDR3 reads CASSQGTEAFF. CDR3 coding DNA: TGCGCCAGCAGCCAAGGAACTGAAGCTTTCTTT.

In this sample, this clonotype turned up a few times. This chain links TRBV13 with TRBJ2-2; TRBD2 aligns across 7 bases. V lost 3 bases to trimming and J lost 6 bases; unmatched junction nucleotides: 13. From germline, CDR1 is PRHDT and CDR2 FYEKMQ (reference sequence). The CDR3 has 17 amino acids. CDR3 protein: CASSFRAPGLLAGELFF. The CDR3 DNA follows: TGTGCCAGCAGCTTTAGGGCGCCGGGACTATTAGCCGGGGAGCTGTTTTTT.

This clonotype was seen at least ten times. The rearrangement links TRBV3-1 to TRBJ2-2; TRBD2 might be the D (5 bases). In germline, CDR1 is LGHDT, CDR2 YNNKEL (reference sequence). There are 15 residues in the CDR3. Trimming stripped 4 bases from V and 3 bases from J, with 12 bases between. CDR3 nucleotide sequence: TGTGCCAGCAGCCTAGGACTCGATGACACCGGGGAGCTGTTTTTT. It yields the protein CASSLGLDDTGELFF.